Below, one T cell receptor (beta chain) is given with its context. All donors qualified as healthy HIV-negative adults and had experienced no recent acute infections or vaccinations. The data originate from a study of shared clonotypes between healthy human individuals. Clones were read by immunoSEQ multiplex PCR, and TCRdb kept only the in-frame ones, dropping some. The sample lists over 95,000 clones; 55% to 80% were seen once. The sample comprised memory CD8+ T cells sorted from blood. Subset denoted: CD45RO+ cells pooled with CCR7-negative TemRA cells. This TCR came from a woman aged 25 to 39 in good health.

CDR3: CASSSGGGLAGGGNTGELFF. CDR3 coding DNA: TGTGCCAGCAGTTCGGGAGGGGGACTAGCGGGAGGTGGGAACACCGGGGAGCTGTTTTTT. The gene calls are TRBV27 and TRBJ2-2; TRBD2 aligns across 15 bases. After removal of 4 bases from V and 1 base from J, the junction contained 10 bases not matched to a gene. Looked up from germline, CDR1 is MNHEY and CDR2 is SMNVEV (reference sequence). The CDR3 runs 20 residues.